The clone carrying this TCR beta chain appeared a few times. Its target is not known. The sample comes from a study of CD8 T cells in ankylosing spondylitis. Overall study findings and caveats: Made up of several highly homologous variants, a TCR beta motif appeared characteristic of ankylosing spondylitis blood.

TCRdb called the 5' RACE reads again in MiXCR, with one record for every CDR3 protein. Of about 450,000 distinct CDR3 sequences in the sample, roughly a quarter were seen once. The receptor comes from a male donor with ankylosing spondylitis. Sequenced input: blood, either unsorted or a sorted T cell fraction (not recorded which).

CDR3 nucleotides: TGTGCCAGCTCGCGGGACAGGGGTAATTCACCCCTCCACTTT. The encoded protein is CASSRDRGNSPLHF. The chain combines TRBV18 with TRBJ1-6; TRBD1 agrees at 10 bases. Trimming removed 6 bases from V and 6 bases from J; junction bases left unmatched: 2. This CDR3 is built from 14 residues. Per germline, CDR1 KGHSH and CDR2 LQKENI.